This T cell receptor (beta chain) was sequenced during a study of T cells in Graves' hyperthyroidism and ophthalmopathy. Findings of the study overall: Blood also showed most of the thyroid clonotypes that were expanded above 0.001.

RNA transcripts served as the template for amplifying TCR beta CDR3 regions. Using the HTBI primer set, a first-round RT-PCR was run on the TCR CDR3. TCRdb passed the multiplex PCR reads through MiXCR, listing each CDR3 protein once. Counted here are more than 550,000 distinct CDR3 sequences, roughly 46% occurring once; the ten biggest clones make up less than 9.5%. On this clonotype itself: The antigen is undetermined.

With 4 bases removed from V and 0 bases from J, the gap between germline ends came to 13 bases. Looked up from germline, CDR1 is SGHRS and CDR2 is YFSETQ. The CDR3 spans 16 residues. This TCR was recovered from an adult man with Graves' disease, either hyperthyroidism or ophthalmopathy (not recorded which). The V and J genes are TRBV5-1 and TRBJ1-4; no clear D gene. The specimen was peripheral blood or thyroid tissue (not recorded which). The CDR3 loop is CASSVTGTPTNEKLFF. The DNA of the CDR3 is TGCGCCAGCAGCGTGACGGGCACCCCAACTAATGAAAAACTGTTTTTT.